The table lists the clone carrying this T cell receptor beta chain with a count of one. The antigen is not known. Using its own MiXCR run on the reads, TCRdb lists one record per CDR3 protein. The sample contains a few hundred thousand distinct CDR3 sequences, about 30% of which appear only once. The record originates from a study of T cell repertoires in cytomegalovirus infection. Study-wide background: Public TCR beta signatures provided an indication of both CMV infection and a matching HLA type.

Whole-study findings and limits: People with CMV and the relevant HLA were identified by cumulative public TCR beta family frequency. Clonotype analysis showed dominance of the ex vivo response by HLA-C-restricted CMV-specific TCR beta clonotypes.

Trimming cost V 5 bases and J 5 bases, with 13 bases left between them. This CDR3 has 14 residues. Per germline, CDR1 LNHNV and CDR2 YYDKDF (reference sequence). The V call is TRBV15, the J call TRBJ1-5; D perhaps matches TRBD1 (5 bases). This receptor was taken from a human donor in good health (CMV status not recorded). Some clones in this sample may be carry-over from other donors' samples. Sequences were obtained from PBMCs. This CDR3 is CATSGERGDQPQHF. The CDR3 DNA follows: TGTGCCACCAGCGGCGAGAGGGGTGATCAGCCCCAGCATTTT.